Listed here are 5 T cell receptor beta chains from one sample, sequenced in a study of identical twins' blood T cells. MiXCR was run by TCRdb on the 5' RACE reads, yielding one entry per CDR3 protein. The sample records a few hundred thousand distinct CDR3 sequences, about 28% being singletons. The sequenced material came from PBMCs. The origin of the receptors is a woman aged 18-49 years in good health.

The J gene is TRBJ1-6, the V gene TRBV20-1, with D maybe TRBD1 (6 bases). Germline CDR1 DFQATT, CDR2 SNEGSKA (reference sequence). V was shortened by 0 bases and J by 7 bases, with 22 bases between the two germline ends. The CDR3 is made up of 18 amino acids. CDR3 sequence reads: CSARDLGGPILGNSPLHF. CDR3 DNA sequence: TGCAGTGCTAGAGATCTCGGGGGCCCAATATTAGGAAATTCACCCCTCCACTTT.

This clonotype was seen repeatedly, ten times or more. V and J are TRBV3-1 and TRBJ2-3; possible D gene TRBD2, 5 bases. V was pared by 4 bases and J by 1 base, with 9 bases between. Germline assignment: CDR1 LGHDT and CDR2 YNNKEL (reference sequence). This CDR3 region has 14 residues. CDR3 DNA sequence: TGTGCCAGCAGCCTCCGGACTCGCACAGATACGCAGTATTTT. Residues: CASSLRTRTDTQYF.

Concerning this clonotype: An end of the junction does not agree with germline; a read error may underlie this. The V call is TRBV3-1, the J call TRBJ2-1; TRBD2 agrees at 15 bases. The CDR3 is made up of 16 amino acids. Germline V gene lookup returns CDR1 LGHDT and CDR2 YNNKEL (reference sequence). CDR3 sequence reads: CTSSQGTSGGPDEQFF. CDR3 nucleotide sequence: TGTACCAGCAGCCAAGGGACTAGCGGGGGGCCCGATGAGCAGTTCTTC.

The chain has TRBV6-1 and TRBJ1-5; D is ambiguous. There are 15 residues in the CDR3. Trimming shortened V by 8 bases and J by 1 base, and 15 bases separated the two germline ends. Germline CDR1 and CDR2: MNHNS and SASEGT. The CDR3 sequence: CASDRLPGSNQPQHF. The CDR3 DNA reads TGTGCCAGCGATCGGCTCCCGGGCAGCAATCAGCCCCAGCATTTT.

CDR3 loop: CSARDHLSGANVLTF. In nucleotides, the CDR3 is TGCAGTGCTAGAGATCATCTCTCTGGGGCCAACGTCCTGACTTTC. The chain combines TRBV20-1 with TRBJ2-6, with D unresolved. Germline CDR1 and CDR2: DFQATT and SNEGSKA (reference sequence). CDR3 length: 15 residues. Deletions cut 0 bases from V and 0 bases from J, with 6 bases between.